These T cell receptor beta chains were read from a single sample in a study of cytomegalovirus exposure and HLA in healthy donors. Profiled with immunoSEQ multiplex PCR; TCRdb holds only in-frame clones, not every one. The table shows roughly 54,000 clones, with approximately 84% occurring only once. Sequencing used PBMCs. The receptors derive from a man in his fifties in good health and CMV-seronegative. Each CDR3 is given with its conserved first and last residue. Clone size is shown for a subset of rows, as once, few, many or a class of expanded clone.

J: TRBJ2-1
V: TRBV14
size: -
CDR3: CASSQDWALWNEQFF

J: TRBJ1-2
V: TRBV5-1
size: -
CDR3: CASSLRMGPGYTF

J: TRBJ1-1
V: TRBV28
size: once
CDR3: CASRYDRRPLNTEAFF

J: TRBJ2-1
V: TRBV5-4
size: once
CDR3: CASSQGTANYNEQFF

J: TRBJ1-5
V: TRBV7-4
size: few
CDR3: CASSGLGTRPHYQPQHF

J: TRBJ1-2
V: TRBV5-1
size: -
CDR3: CASSGKTGGSYGYTF

J: TRBJ2-7
V: TRBV9
size: -
CDR3: CASSARQGFHEQYF

J: TRBJ2-5
V: TRBV5-1
size: -
CDR3: CASSLGAGGYQETQYF

J: TRBJ1-2
V: TRBV19
size: -
CDR3: CASSLQGDYGYTF

J: TRBJ2-3
V: TRBV6-5
size: -
CDR3: CASSLAGGLGTDTQYF

J: TRBJ1-1
V: TRBV11-2
size: -
CDR3: CASSLVDSGAEAFF

J: TRBJ1-1
V: TRBV2
size: -
CDR3: CASSLRDTEAFF

J: TRBJ1-1
V: TRBV6-5
size: few
CDR3: CASSYSQITEAFF

J: TRBJ1-2
V: TRBV7-9
size: -
CDR3: CASSSRQGSEGYTF

J: TRBJ1-5
V: TRBV5-5
size: -
CDR3: CASSLDVLGVQPQHF

J: TRBJ2-3
V: TRBV10-3
size: -
CDR3: CAIMKGGGTDTQYF

J: TRBJ1-5
V: TRBV5-5
size: -
CDR3: CASSLLTGVDQPQHF

J: TRBJ2-1
V: TRBV30
size: -
CDR3: CAWSAIGLDSYNEQFF

J: TRBJ1-2
V: TRBV9
size: few
CDR3: CASRKQGDYGYTF

J: TRBJ2-7
V: TRBV6-4
size: -
CDR3: CASSASLAGDTSYEQYF

J: TRBJ2-3
V: TRBV25-1
size: -
CDR3: CASSNQGTDTQYF

J: TRBJ1-1
V: TRBV28
size: -
CDR3: CASSRTGGEAFF

J: TRBJ1-2
V: TRBV11-2
size: -
CDR3: CASSPLRWDRDQYGYTF

J: TRBJ2-5
V: TRBV4-1
size: -
CDR3: CASSQGEVETQYF

J: TRBJ1-5
V: TRBV19
size: once
CDR3: CASRGQGGQPQHF

J: TRBJ2-3
V: TRBV10-2
size: once
CDR3: CASSESGGGVTDTQYF

J: TRBJ2-3
V: TRBV19
size: -
CDR3: CASSGTRNWDTQYF

J: TRBJ1-1
V: TRBV29-1
size: -
CDR3: CSVGQTNTEAFF

J: TRBJ1-6
V: TRBV5-1
size: -
CDR3: CASSLESGSNSPLHF

J: TRBJ1-1
V: TRBV6-6
size: -
CDR3: CASSYSWQGATEAFF

J: TRBJ2-2
V: TRBV7-7
size: -
CDR3: CASSIGLYTGELFF

J: TRBJ1-1
V: TRBV2
size: few
CDR3: CASFTVGLNTEAFF

J: TRBJ1-6
V: TRBV12-1
size: -
CDR3: CASTCDEPGIDSPLHF

J: TRBJ1-5
V: TRBV19
size: -
CDR3: CASSMMGGNSNQPQHF

J: TRBJ2-5
V: TRBV2
size: -
CDR3: CASSRDREETQYF

J: TRBJ2-7
V: TRBV5-1
size: -
CDR3: CASCLPRDSNYEQYF

J: TRBJ1-2
V: TRBV5-1
size: -
CDR3: CANSLDPSAGGGYTF

J: TRBJ1-1
V: TRBV9
size: -
CDR3: CASSPRSRRDTEAFF

J: TRBJ2-7
V: TRBV9
size: -
CDR3: CASSANWGGAYEQYF

J: TRBJ2-7
V: TRBV5-4
size: -
CDR3: CASSPQGALSSYEQYF

J: TRBJ2-1
V: TRBV7-9
size: -
CDR3: CASRSPQGEQFF

J: TRBJ1-4
V: TRBV6-5
size: -
CDR3: CASKYGTANEKLFF

J: TRBJ1-1
V: TRBV28
size: -
CDR3: CASSLTVAGTEAFF

J: TRBJ1-1
V: TRBV30
size: once
CDR3: CAWRYGGGGTEAFF

J: TRBJ2-7
V: TRBV5-1
size: -
CDR3: CASSPLAGSSYEQYF

J: TRBJ2-2
V: TRBV14
size: -
CDR3: CASSQDTGSVWGTGELFF

J: TRBJ2-7
V: TRBV4-1
size: -
CDR3: CASSQESTSSDEQYF

J: TRBJ1-1
V: TRBV27
size: -
CDR3: CASRRPRQAASEAFF

J: TRBJ2-1
V: TRBV5-1
size: -
CDR3: CASSWGQGSFDEQFF

J: TRBJ2-2
V: TRBV9
size: -
CDR3: CASSPQTAYTGELFF